This T cell receptor beta chain was sequenced in a study of CD8+CD57+ T cells in acquired aplastic anemia. Study-wide background: DNA per sorted CD4+ or CD8+ sample ranged roughly 0.19 to 27.4 ug, averaging around 3.2 ug.

Profiles of TCR beta VDJ and CDR3 were generated from a genomic DNA template. Via MiXCR, TCRdb re-called the reads, giving one row per CDR3 protein. The repertoire includes more than 70,000 distinct CDR3 sequences, roughly three quarters of them detected once, and roughly 80% sits in the top ten. The CDR3 runs to 15 residues. Germline CDR1 reads LNHNV; CDR2 reads YYDKDF (reference sequence). V was pared by 3 bases and J by 4 bases, with 15 bases between. Findings and limits, study-wide: Overlap between patients and controls comprised about 30 CD8+ CDR3 sequences. With respect to CD8+ Simpson's diversity, patients and controls did not differ significantly.

All patients picked for sequencing had shown, by flow cytometry, an expansion of CD8+CD57+ cells. Therapy had not been given to patients before blood sampling. As regards this clonotype: Antigen: not known.

The chain uses TRBV15 and TRBJ2-5; D remains ambiguous. This receptor was identified in a human donor with aplastic anemia. Sequencing was carried out using sorted CD4+, CD8+, or CD8+CD57+ T cells (not recorded which) from PBMCs. This CDR3 is CATSSVALVGETQYF. The CDR3 bases are TGTGCCACCAGCAGTGTCGCATTGGTCGGAGAGACCCAGTACTTC.